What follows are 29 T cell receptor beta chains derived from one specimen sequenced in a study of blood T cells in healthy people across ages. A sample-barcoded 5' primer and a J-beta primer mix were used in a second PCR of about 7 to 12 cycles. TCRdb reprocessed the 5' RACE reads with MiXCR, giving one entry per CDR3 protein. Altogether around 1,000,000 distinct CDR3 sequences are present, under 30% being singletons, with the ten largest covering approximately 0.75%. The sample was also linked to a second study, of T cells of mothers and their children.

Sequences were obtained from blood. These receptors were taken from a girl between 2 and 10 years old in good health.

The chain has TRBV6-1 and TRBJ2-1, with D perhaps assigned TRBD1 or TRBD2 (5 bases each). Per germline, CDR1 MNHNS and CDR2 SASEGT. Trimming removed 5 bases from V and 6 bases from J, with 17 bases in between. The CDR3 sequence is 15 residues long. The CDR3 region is CASSQGTQFINEQFF. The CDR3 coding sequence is TGTGCCAGCAGTCAAGGGACGCAATTCATCAATGAGCAGTTCTTC.

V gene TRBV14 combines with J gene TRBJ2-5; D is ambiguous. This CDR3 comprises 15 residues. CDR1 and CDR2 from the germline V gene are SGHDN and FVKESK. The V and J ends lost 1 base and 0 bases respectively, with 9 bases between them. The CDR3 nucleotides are TGTGCCAGCAGCCAAGGACCAGCGTACCAAGAGACCCAGTACTTC. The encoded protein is CASSQGPAYQETQYF.

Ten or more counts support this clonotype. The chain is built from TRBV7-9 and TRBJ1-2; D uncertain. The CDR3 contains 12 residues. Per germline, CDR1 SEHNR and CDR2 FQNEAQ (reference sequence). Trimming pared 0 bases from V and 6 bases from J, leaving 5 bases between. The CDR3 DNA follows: TGTGCCAGCAGCTTAGCAGGGAATGGCTACACCTTC. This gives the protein CASSLAGNGYTF. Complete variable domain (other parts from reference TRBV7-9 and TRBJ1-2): DTGVSQNPRHKITKRGQNVTFRCDPISEHNRLYWYRQTLGQGPEFLTYFQNEAQLEKSRLLSDRFSAERPKGSFSTLEIQRTEQGDSAMYLCASSLAGNGYTFGSGTRLTVV.

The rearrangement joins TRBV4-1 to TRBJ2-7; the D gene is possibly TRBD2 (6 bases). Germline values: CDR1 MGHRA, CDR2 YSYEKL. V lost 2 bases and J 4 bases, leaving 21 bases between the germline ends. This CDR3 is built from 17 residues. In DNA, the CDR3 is TGCGCCAGCAGCCAACATAGGGCTAGCGAGATTGTTTACGAGCAGTACTTC. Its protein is CASSQHRASEIVYEQYF.

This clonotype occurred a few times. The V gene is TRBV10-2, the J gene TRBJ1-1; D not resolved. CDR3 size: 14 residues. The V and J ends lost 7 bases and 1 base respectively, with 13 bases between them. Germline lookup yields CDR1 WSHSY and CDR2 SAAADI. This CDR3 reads CASILSPRNTEAFF. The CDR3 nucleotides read TGCGCCAGCATTCTAAGTCCGCGGAACACTGAAGCTTTCTTT.

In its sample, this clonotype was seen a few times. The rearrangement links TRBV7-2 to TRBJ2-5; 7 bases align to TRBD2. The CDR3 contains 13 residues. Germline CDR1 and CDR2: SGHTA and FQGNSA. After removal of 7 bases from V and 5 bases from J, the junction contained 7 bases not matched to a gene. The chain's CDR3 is CASTWTRWETQYF. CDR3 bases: TGTGCCAGCACCTGGACTAGATGGGAGACCCAGTACTTC.

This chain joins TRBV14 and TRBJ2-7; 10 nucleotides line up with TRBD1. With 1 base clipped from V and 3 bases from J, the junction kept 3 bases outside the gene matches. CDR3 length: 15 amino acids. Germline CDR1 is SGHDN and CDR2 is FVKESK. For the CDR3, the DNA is TGTGCCAGCAGCCAAGTCGGGACAGGGGACTACGAGCAGTACTTC. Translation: CASSQVGTGDYEQYF.

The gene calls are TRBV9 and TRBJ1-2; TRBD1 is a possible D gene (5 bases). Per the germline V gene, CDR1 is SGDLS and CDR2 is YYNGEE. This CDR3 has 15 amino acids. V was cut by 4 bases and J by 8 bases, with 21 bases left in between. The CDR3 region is CASSPQPGDGGGYTF. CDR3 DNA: TGTGCCAGCAGCCCACAACCTGGGGACGGAGGAGGCTACACCTTC.

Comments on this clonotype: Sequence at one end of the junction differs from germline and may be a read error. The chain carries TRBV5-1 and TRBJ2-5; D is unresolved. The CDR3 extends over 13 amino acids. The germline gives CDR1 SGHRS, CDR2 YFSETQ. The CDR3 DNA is TGCGTCAGCAGCAGATTTTTCCAAGAGACCCAGTACTTC. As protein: CVSSRFFQETQYF.

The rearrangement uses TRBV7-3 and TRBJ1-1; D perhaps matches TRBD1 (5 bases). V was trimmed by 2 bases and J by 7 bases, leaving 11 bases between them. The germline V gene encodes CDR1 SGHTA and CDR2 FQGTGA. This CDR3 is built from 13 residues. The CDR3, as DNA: TGTGCCAGCAGCTTAGGCCAGGGAGATGAAGCTTTCTTT. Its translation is CASSLGQGDEAFF. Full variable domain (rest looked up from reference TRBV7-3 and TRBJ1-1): GAGVSQTPSNKVTEKGKYVELRCDPISGHTALYWYRQSLGQGPEFLIYFQGTGAADDSGLPNDRFFAVRPEGSVSTLKIQRTERGDSAVYLCASSLGQGDEAFFGQGTRLTVV.

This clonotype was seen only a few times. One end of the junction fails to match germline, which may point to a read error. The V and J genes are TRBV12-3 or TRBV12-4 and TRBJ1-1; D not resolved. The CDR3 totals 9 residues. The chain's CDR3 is CASSPGLIF. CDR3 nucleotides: TGTGCCAGCAGCCCTGGACTTATCTTT.

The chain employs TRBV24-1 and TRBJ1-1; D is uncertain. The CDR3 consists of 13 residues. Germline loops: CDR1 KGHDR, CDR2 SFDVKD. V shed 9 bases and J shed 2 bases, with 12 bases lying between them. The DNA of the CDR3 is TGTGCCACCTGCGATGCAGGTAACACTGAAGCTTTCTTT. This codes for CATCDAGNTEAFF.

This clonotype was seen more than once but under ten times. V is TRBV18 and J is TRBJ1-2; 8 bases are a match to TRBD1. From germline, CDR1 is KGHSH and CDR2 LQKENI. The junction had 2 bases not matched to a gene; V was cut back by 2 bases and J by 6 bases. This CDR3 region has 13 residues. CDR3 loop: CASSPETGDGYTF. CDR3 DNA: TGTGCCAGCTCACCAGAGACAGGGGATGGCTACACCTTC.

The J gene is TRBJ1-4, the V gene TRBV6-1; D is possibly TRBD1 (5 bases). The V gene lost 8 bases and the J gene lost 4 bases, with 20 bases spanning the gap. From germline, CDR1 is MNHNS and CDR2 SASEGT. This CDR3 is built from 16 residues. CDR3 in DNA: TGTGCCAGCTCGGTCGGACACCACGGGGGTAATGAAAAACTGTTTTTT. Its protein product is CASSVGHHGGNEKLFF.

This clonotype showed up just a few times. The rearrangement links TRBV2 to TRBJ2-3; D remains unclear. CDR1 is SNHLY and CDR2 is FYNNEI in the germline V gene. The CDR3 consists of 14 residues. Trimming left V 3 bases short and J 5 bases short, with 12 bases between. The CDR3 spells CASSDGRVRDTQYF. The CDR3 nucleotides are TGTGCCAGCAGTGACGGCCGGGTTCGAGATACGCAGTATTTT.

The CDR3 coding sequence is TGTGCCAGCAGTTACGATATTGCGAGCTCCTACGAGCAGTACTTC. It encodes CASSYDIASSYEQYF. The V call is TRBV6-5, the J call TRBJ2-5, with D unclear. The J call may be in error: the DNA end matches TRBJ2-7 better. CDR3 length equals 15 residues. The germline V gene has CDR1 MNHEY and CDR2 SVGAGI.

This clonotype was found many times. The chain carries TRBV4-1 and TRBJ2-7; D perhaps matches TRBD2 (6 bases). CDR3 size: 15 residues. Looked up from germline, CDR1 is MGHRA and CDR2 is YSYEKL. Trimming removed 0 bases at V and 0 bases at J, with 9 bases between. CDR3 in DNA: TGCGCCAGCAGCCAAGATCCTAGCGACTCCTACGAGCAGTACTTC. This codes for CASSQDPSDSYEQYF.

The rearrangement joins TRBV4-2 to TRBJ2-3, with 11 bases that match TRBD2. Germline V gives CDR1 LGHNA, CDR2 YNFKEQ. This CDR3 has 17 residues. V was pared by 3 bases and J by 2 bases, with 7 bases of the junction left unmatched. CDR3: CASSHELAGAITDTQYF. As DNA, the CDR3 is TGTGCCAGCAGCCATGAACTAGCGGGGGCCATCACAGATACGCAGTATTTT.

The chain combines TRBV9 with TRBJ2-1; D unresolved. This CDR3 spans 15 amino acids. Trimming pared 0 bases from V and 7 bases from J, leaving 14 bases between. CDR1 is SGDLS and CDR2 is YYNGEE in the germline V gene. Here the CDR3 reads CASSVEEQPLNEQFF. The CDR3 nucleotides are TGTGCCAGCAGCGTAGAAGAACAGCCTTTGAATGAGCAGTTCTTC.

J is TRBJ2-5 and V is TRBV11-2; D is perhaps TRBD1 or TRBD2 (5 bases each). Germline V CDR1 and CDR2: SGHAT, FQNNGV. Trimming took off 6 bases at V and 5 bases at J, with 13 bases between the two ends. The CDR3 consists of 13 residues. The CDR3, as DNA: TGTGCCAGCAGGGACGGGGCCACGGAGACCCAGTACTTC. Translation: CASRDGATETQYF.

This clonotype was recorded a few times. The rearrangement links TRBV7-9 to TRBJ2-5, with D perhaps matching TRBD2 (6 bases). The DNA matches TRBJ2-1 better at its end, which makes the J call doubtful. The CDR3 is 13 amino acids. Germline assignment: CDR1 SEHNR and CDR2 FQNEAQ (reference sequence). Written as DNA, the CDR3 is TGTGCCAGCAGGCTAGCGTCCCGTAATGAGCAGTTCTTC. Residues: CASRLASRNEQFF.

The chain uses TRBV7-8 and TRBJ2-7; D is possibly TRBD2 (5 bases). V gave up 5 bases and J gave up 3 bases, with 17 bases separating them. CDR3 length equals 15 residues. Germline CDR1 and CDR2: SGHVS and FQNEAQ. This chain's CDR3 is CASSPGVGVNYEQYF. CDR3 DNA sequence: TGTGCCAGCAGCCCGGGCGTCGGGGTAAACTACGAGCAGTACTTC.

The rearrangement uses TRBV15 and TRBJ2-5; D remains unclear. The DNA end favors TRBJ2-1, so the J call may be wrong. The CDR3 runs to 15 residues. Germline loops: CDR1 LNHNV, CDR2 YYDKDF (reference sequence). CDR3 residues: CATSRSPGWPDEQFF. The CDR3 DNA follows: TGTGCCACCAGCAGATCTCCCGGTTGGCCCGATGAGCAGTTCTTC.

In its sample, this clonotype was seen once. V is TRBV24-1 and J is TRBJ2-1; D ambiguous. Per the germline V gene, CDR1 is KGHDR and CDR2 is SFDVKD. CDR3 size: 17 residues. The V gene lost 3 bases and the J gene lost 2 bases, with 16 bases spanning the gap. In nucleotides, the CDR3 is TGTGCCACCAGTGATCCCGTACCTATCACGGCCTACAATGAGCAGTTCTTC. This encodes CATSDPVPITAYNEQFF.

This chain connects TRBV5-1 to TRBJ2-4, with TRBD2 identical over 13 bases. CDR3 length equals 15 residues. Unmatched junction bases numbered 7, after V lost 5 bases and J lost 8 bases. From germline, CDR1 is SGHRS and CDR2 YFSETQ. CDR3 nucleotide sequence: TGCGCCAGCAGTCCGGGACTAGCGGGATGGGACATTCAGTACTTC. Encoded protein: CASSPGLAGWDIQYF.

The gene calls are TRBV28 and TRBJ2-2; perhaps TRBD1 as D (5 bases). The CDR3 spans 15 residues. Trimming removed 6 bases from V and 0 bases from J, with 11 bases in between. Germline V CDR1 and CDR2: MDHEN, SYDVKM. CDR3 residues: CASRLRGPNTGELFF. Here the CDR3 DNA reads TGTGCCAGCAGATTAAGGGGCCCGAACACCGGGGAGCTGTTTTTT.

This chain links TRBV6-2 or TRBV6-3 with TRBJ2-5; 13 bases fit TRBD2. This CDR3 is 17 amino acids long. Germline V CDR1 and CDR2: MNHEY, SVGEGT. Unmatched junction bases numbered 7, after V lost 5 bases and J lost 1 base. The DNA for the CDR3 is TGTGCCAGCAGTCCCGGACTAGCGGGAGTGCCCCAAGAGACCCAGTACTTC. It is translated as CASSPGLAGVPQETQYF.

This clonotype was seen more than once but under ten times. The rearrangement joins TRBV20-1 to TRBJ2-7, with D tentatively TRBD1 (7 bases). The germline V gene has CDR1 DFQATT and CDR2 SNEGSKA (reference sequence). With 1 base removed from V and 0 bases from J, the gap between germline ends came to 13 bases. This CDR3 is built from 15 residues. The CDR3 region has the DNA TGCAGTGCTAGAGGCGGGACAGCGAGCTCCTACGAGCAGTACTTC. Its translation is CSARGGTASSYEQYF.

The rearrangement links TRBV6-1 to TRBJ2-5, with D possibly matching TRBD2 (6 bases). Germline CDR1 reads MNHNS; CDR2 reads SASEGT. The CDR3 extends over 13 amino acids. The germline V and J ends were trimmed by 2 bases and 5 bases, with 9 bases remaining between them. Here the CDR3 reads CASSETGVETQYF. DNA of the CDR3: TGTGCCAGCAGTGAAACGGGGGTCGAGACCCAGTACTTC.